The 2 T cell receptor beta chains given below trace back to one sample, sequenced in a study of human T cells and chemical hapten exposure (dated by TCRdb to the early 2020s). In the paper's terms, the time point label means: healthy volunteer bleed at 6 weeks. Total RNA was extracted from unfractionated whole blood collected in Tempus Blood RNA tubes. The library was generated by RACE. Sequencing used a NextSeq 500. TCRdb reanalyzed the raw reads on its own, using fastp at Q25 for trimming and MiXCR for clone calling, and kept in-frame beta chains. For every CDR3 protein sequence, its rows merge into one entry that carries the most common genes and DNA. The sample table holds fewer than 40,000 distinct CDR3 sequences, of which roughly 5.4% were seen once. 9.5% to 15% of the sample lies in the top ten. The sample comprised whole blood. These receptor sequences come from a human donor in good health. Some clones in this sample may be carry-over from other donors' samples.

The chain has TRBV29-1 and TRBJ2-2; 8 nucleotides line up with TRBD2. In germline, CDR1 is SQVTM, CDR2 ANQGSEA. The CDR3 is 16 residues long. Trimming took 3 bases from V and 0 from J; bases not matched to a gene: 6. This CDR3 reads CSVEAGGFANTGELFF. CDR3 DNA sequence: TGCAGCGTTGAGGCGGGAGGATTCGCGAACACCGGGGAGCTGTTTTTT.

This clonotype was found many times. The chain links TRBV20-1 to TRBJ2-2; possibly TRBD2 for D (5 bases). The CDR3 covers 15 residues. V was clipped by 0 bases and J by 3 bases, with 11 bases between them. Per the germline V gene, CDR1 is DFQATT and CDR2 is SNEGSKA (reference sequence). CDR3 loop: CSARDGSGDTGELFF. The CDR3 DNA reads as TGCAGTGCTAGAGATGGTTCCGGGGACACCGGGGAGCTGTTTTTT.